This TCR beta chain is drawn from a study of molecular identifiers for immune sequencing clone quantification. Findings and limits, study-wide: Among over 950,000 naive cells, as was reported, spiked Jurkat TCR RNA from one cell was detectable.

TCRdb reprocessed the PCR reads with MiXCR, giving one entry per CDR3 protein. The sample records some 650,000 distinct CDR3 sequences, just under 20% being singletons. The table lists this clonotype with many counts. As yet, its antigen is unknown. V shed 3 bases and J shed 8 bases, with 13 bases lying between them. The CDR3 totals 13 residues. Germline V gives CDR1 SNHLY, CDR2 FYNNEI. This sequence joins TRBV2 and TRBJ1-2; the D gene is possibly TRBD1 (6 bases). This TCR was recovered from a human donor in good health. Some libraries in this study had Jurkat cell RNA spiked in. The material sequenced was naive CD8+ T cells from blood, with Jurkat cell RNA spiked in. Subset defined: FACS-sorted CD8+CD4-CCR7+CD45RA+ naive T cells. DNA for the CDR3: TGTGCCAGCAGTGAGAGCGGGGGGCAGGGCTACACCTTC. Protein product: CASSESGGQGYTF.